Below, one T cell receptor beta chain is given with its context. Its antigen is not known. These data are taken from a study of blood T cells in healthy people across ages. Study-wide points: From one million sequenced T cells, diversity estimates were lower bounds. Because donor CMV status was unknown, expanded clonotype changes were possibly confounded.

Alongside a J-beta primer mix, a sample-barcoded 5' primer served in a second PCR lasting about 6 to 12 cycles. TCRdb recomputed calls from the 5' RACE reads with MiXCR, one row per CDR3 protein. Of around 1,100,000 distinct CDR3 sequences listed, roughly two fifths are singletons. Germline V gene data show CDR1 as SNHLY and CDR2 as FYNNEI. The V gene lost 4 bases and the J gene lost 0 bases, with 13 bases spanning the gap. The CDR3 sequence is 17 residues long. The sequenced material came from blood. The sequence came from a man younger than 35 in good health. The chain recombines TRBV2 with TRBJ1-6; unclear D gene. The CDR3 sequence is CASSVEAESSYNSPLHF. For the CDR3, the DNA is TGTGCCAGCAGTGTCGAGGCAGAGAGCTCCTATAATTCACCCCTCCACTTT.